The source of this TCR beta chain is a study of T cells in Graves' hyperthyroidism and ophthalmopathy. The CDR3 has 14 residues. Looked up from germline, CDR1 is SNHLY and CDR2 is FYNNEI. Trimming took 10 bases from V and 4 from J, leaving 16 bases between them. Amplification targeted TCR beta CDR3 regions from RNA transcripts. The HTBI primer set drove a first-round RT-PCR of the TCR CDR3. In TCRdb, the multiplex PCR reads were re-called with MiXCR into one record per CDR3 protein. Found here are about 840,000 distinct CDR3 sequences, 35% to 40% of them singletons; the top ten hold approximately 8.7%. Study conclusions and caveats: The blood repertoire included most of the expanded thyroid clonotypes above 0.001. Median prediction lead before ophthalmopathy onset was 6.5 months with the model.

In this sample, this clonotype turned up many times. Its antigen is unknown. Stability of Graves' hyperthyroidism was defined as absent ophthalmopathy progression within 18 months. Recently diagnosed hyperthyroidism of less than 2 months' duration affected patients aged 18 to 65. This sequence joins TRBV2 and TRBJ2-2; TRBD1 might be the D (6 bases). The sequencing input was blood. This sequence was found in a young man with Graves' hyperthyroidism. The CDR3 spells CATGQFGGTGELFF. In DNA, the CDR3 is TGTGCCACTGGACAGTTTGGGGGCACCGGGGAGCTGTTTTTT.